This T cell receptor beta chain was found in a study of shared clonotypes between healthy human individuals. Terminally differentiated effector memory CD45RA+ cells were excluded from the naive CD8 cells, which were CD45RO-negative and positively selected for CCR7. This clone was picked up one time. TCRdb's copy holds only in-frame clones and misses some; the assay was immunoSEQ multiplex PCR. The profile shows around 2.1 million clones, 93% of them singletons. CDR3 size: 16 residues. The V end was cut by 0 bases, the J end by 4 bases, with 14 bases between. Germline loops: CDR1 MNHNY, CDR2 SVGAGI (reference sequence).

The sequence derives from a man aged 18 to 29 in good health. Some clones in this sample may be carry-over from other donors' samples. Input material: naive CD8+ T cells from PBMCs. The V and J genes are TRBV6-6 and TRBJ2-3; a weak D match, TRBD2 (6 bases). The CDR3 region is CASSYSWRDLADTQYF. The CDR3 nucleotides are TGTGCCAGCAGTTACTCATGGCGGGATCTTGCAGATACGCAGTATTTT.